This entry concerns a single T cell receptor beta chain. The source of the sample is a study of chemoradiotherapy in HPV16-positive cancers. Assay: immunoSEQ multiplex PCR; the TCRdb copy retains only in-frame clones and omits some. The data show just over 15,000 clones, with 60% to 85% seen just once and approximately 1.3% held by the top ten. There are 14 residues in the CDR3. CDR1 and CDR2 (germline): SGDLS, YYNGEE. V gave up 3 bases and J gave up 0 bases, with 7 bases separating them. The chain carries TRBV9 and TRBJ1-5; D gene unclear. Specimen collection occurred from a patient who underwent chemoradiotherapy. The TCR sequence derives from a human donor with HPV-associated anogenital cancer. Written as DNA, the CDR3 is TGTGCCAGCAGCGCAAGTTATAGCAATCAGCCCCAGCATTTT. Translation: CASSASYSNQPQHF.